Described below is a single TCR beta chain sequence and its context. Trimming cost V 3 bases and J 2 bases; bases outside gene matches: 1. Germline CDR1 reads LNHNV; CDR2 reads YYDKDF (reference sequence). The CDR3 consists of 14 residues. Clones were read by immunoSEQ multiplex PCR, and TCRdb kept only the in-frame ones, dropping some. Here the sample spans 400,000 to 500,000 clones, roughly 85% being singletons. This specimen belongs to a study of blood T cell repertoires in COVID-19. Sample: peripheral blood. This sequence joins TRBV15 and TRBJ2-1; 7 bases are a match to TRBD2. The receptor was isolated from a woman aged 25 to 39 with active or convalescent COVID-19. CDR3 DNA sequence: TGTGCCACCAGCAGCGGGGGGACCTACAATGAGCAGTTCTTC. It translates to CATSSGGTYNEQFF.